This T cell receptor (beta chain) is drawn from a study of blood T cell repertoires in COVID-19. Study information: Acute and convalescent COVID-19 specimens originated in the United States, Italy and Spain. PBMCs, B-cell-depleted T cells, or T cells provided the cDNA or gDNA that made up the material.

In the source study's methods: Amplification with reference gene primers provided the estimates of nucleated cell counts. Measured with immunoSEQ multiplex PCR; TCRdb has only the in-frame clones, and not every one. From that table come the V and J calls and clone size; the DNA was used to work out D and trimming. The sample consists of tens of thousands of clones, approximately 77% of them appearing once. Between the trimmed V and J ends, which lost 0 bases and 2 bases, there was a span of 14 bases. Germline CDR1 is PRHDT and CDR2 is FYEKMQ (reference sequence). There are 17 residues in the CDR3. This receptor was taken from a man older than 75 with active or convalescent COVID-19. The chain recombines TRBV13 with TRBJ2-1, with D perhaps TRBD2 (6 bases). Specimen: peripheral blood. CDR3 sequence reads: CASSLGLRASAYNEQFF. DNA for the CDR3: TGTGCCAGCAGCTTAGGCCTAAGGGCTAGCGCCTACAATGAGCAGTTCTTC.